This is a list of T cell receptor beta chains from one sample in a study of T cell responses to AZD1222 COVID-19 vaccine. The data were produced by immunoSEQ multiplex PCR, yet TCRdb's version contains in-frame clones alone and is incomplete. The table has about 130,000 clones, approximately 85% seen once; the top ten hold roughly 1.6%. Sequences were derived from peripheral blood, sampled on day 0 of AZD1222 vaccination. The receptors were sampled from an adult in good health. Each CDR3 is given with its conserved first and last residue. Fields, in order: clone size, J gene, V gene, D gene, CDR3 protein. The D gene is left open where the match is weak. Clone size appears in some rows only: once, few, many, or a class for an expanded clone.

abundance: .
j_gene: TRBJ1-2
v_gene: TRBV16
d_gene: .
CDR3aa: CASSQELWIGYTF

abundance: .
j_gene: TRBJ2-4
v_gene: TRBV30
d_gene: .
CDR3aa: CAWSVPPGNPKNIQYF

abundance: .
j_gene: TRBJ1-2
v_gene: TRBV6-2/TRBV6-3
d_gene: .
CDR3aa: CASSFGPGVIGYTF

abundance: .
j_gene: TRBJ2-1
v_gene: TRBV4-1
d_gene: .
CDR3aa: CASSPDFDEQFF

abundance: .
j_gene: TRBJ2-2
v_gene: TRBV27
d_gene: .
CDR3aa: CASSLLQATGELFF

abundance: few
j_gene: TRBJ1-4
v_gene: TRBV4-2
d_gene: .
CDR3aa: CASSQVGEKLFF

abundance: once
j_gene: TRBJ1-2
v_gene: TRBV3-1/TRBV3-2
d_gene: TRBD1
CDR3aa: CASSPQGARGDYTF

abundance: few
j_gene: TRBJ1-3
v_gene: TRBV9
d_gene: .
CDR3aa: CASSVEGGRAGNTIYF

abundance: .
j_gene: TRBJ2-5
v_gene: TRBV6-5
d_gene: .
CDR3aa: CASSSGTPETQYF

abundance: .
j_gene: TRBJ1-2
v_gene: TRBV7-2
d_gene: TRBD1
CDR3aa: CASSFSTGGRSNYGYTF

abundance: .
j_gene: TRBJ2-7
v_gene: TRBV27
d_gene: TRBD1
CDR3aa: CASSLERTGGHEQYF

abundance: .
j_gene: TRBJ2-7
v_gene: TRBV7-2
d_gene: .
CDR3aa: CASSRTAPLSYEQYF

abundance: .
j_gene: TRBJ1-1
v_gene: TRBV3-1/TRBV3-2
d_gene: .
CDR3aa: CASSLDSRWTEAFF

abundance: .
j_gene: TRBJ1-1
v_gene: TRBV7-6
d_gene: .
CDR3aa: CASSSGFPEAFF

abundance: .
j_gene: TRBJ2-5
v_gene: TRBV11-3
d_gene: TRBD2
CDR3aa: CASSSPPGSGGFGGQKTQYF

abundance: .
j_gene: TRBJ1-1
v_gene: TRBV7-2
d_gene: .
CDR3aa: CASSQSTEAFF

abundance: few
j_gene: TRBJ2-1
v_gene: TRBV5-1
d_gene: .
CDR3aa: CASSFSLGEQFF

abundance: .
j_gene: TRBJ1-1
v_gene: TRBV6-2/TRBV6-3
d_gene: .
CDR3aa: CASSWVGGVQAFF

abundance: .
j_gene: TRBJ1-1
v_gene: TRBV10-3
d_gene: .
CDR3aa: CAISESLGTGNTEAFF

abundance: .
j_gene: TRBJ1-1
v_gene: TRBV5-8
d_gene: .
CDR3aa: CASSLLGGAEAFF

abundance: once
j_gene: TRBJ2-7
v_gene: TRBV20-1
d_gene: .
CDR3aa: CSARRADEQYF

abundance: .
j_gene: TRBJ2-4
v_gene: TRBV15
d_gene: .
CDR3aa: CATSTGQLLAKNIQYF

abundance: .
j_gene: TRBJ1-5
v_gene: TRBV6-6
d_gene: .
CDR3aa: CASSPARGQPQHF

abundance: .
j_gene: TRBJ2-7
v_gene: TRBV6-5
d_gene: TRBD1
CDR3aa: CASSWTGDRYEQYF

abundance: once
j_gene: TRBJ2-1
v_gene: TRBV11-2
d_gene: TRBD2
CDR3aa: CASSSHVAGGPVEQFF

abundance: .
j_gene: TRBJ2-3
v_gene: TRBV6-5
d_gene: .
CDR3aa: CASNLQLPDTQYF

abundance: .
j_gene: TRBJ2-1
v_gene: TRBV11-3
d_gene: .
CDR3aa: CASSLGDNEQFF

abundance: .
j_gene: TRBJ1-6
v_gene: TRBV4-2
d_gene: .
CDR3aa: CATNTGLDSPLHF

abundance: .
j_gene: TRBJ2-7
v_gene: TRBV6-5
d_gene: .
CDR3aa: CASSYYGEQYF

abundance: few
j_gene: TRBJ1-3
v_gene: TRBV7-9
d_gene: TRBD1
CDR3aa: CASSPFETGGGNTIYF

abundance: .
j_gene: TRBJ1-3
v_gene: TRBV11-2
d_gene: TRBD1
CDR3aa: CASSLVGTGVRTGNTIYF

abundance: .
j_gene: TRBJ1-2
v_gene: TRBV29-1
d_gene: .
CDR3aa: CSVEEGPGWGYTF

abundance: .
j_gene: TRBJ2-7
v_gene: TRBV9
d_gene: TRBD2
CDR3aa: CASSPSGTYEQYF

abundance: .
j_gene: TRBJ2-6
v_gene: TRBV11-3
d_gene: TRBD1
CDR3aa: CASSSPGTEPSGANVLTF

abundance: .
j_gene: TRBJ2-7
v_gene: TRBV2
d_gene: .
CDR3aa: CASSVGREYEQYF

abundance: .
j_gene: TRBJ2-6
v_gene: TRBV7-9
d_gene: .
CDR3aa: CASSYPHPSGANVLTF

abundance: .
j_gene: TRBJ2-5
v_gene: TRBV6-4
d_gene: TRBD2
CDR3aa: CAGLAAKETQYF

abundance: .
j_gene: TRBJ1-1
v_gene: TRBV29-1
d_gene: .
CDR3aa: CSVEEVAGGNTEAFF